This is a list of T cell receptor beta chains from one sample in a study of blood T cell repertoires in COVID-19. Libraries were prepared by immunoSEQ multiplex PCR; TCRdb keeps only in-frame clonotypes and omits some of them. The table lists tens of thousands of clones, about 93% of them singletons. Sequencing was done on a sample of peripheral blood. The receptors come from a woman at least 80 years old with acute or convalescent COVID-19. Each CDR3 is given with its conserved first and last residue. Fields, in order: J gene, V gene, clone size, D gene, CDR3 DNA, CDR3 protein. D genes are given only for firm matches. Where a row states a size, it is once, few, many or the class of an expanded clone; other rows omit it.

j_gene: TRBJ2-7
v_gene: TRBV7-9
abundance: NA
d_gene: NA
CDR3nt: TGTGCCAGCAGCCTCACAAGTGATCAGTACTTC
CDR3aa: CASSLTSDQYF

j_gene: TRBJ1-6
v_gene: TRBV11-2
abundance: once
d_gene: NA
CDR3nt: TGTGCCAGCAGCTTAGACACTCCTAATTCACCCCTCCACTTT
CDR3aa: CASSLDTPNSPLHF

j_gene: TRBJ2-1
v_gene: TRBV7-2
abundance: NA
d_gene: TRBD2
CDR3nt: TGTGCCAGCAGCTCGACTAGCGGGGGCTACAATGAGCAGTTCTTC
CDR3aa: CASSSTSGGYNEQFF

j_gene: TRBJ2-7
v_gene: TRBV28
abundance: NA
d_gene: NA
CDR3nt: TGTGCCAGCAGTTTGCCCGGGGCCAGGGACTCCGAGCAGTACTTC
CDR3aa: CASSLPGARDSEQYF

j_gene: TRBJ2-3
v_gene: TRBV4-1
abundance: NA
d_gene: TRBD2
CDR3nt: TGCGCCAGCAGCCAAGAACTAGCGGTGAATCGAGATACGCAGTATTTT
CDR3aa: CASSQELAVNRDTQYF

j_gene: TRBJ1-3
v_gene: TRBV10-3
abundance: NA
d_gene: TRBD1
CDR3nt: TGTGCCATCATGGCAGGGGGCAAAAACACCATATATTTT
CDR3aa: CAIMAGGKNTIYF

j_gene: TRBJ1-3
v_gene: TRBV6-5
abundance: NA
d_gene: TRBD1
CDR3nt: TGTGCCAGCATGCGGACAGGGGGCCTTGGAAACACCATATATTTT
CDR3aa: CASMRTGGLGNTIYF

j_gene: TRBJ1-2
v_gene: TRBV10-3
abundance: NA
d_gene: NA
CDR3nt: TGTGCCATCAGTGAGATGAAAGCGACAGAAGTGAACTATGGCTACACCTTC
CDR3aa: CAISEMKATEVNYGYTF

j_gene: TRBJ1-1
v_gene: TRBV6-5
abundance: NA
d_gene: NA
CDR3nt: TGTGCCAGCAGTAGTACAGGGTGGGGCACTGAAGCTTTCTTT
CDR3aa: CASSSTGWGTEAFF

j_gene: TRBJ1-5
v_gene: TRBV2
abundance: NA
d_gene: NA
CDR3nt: TGTGCCAGCAGTGTCCAGGGTGGTCGTAATCAGCCCCAGCATTTT
CDR3aa: CASSVQGGRNQPQHF

j_gene: TRBJ2-5
v_gene: TRBV9
abundance: NA
d_gene: TRBD2
CDR3nt: TGTGCCAGCAGCGTAGCTAGCGGGAGGCGGGAGACCCAGTACTTC
CDR3aa: CASSVASGRRETQYF

j_gene: TRBJ1-6
v_gene: TRBV7-9
abundance: NA
d_gene: NA
CDR3nt: TGTGCCAGCAGCTTAGAGGGGTCGAATTCACCCCTCCACTTT
CDR3aa: CASSLEGSNSPLHF

j_gene: TRBJ2-3
v_gene: TRBV4-1
abundance: NA
d_gene: NA
CDR3nt: TGCGCCAGCAGCCAAGGGGTGAACTTCGGGAGGTATTTT
CDR3aa: CASSQGVNFGRYF

j_gene: TRBJ1-1
v_gene: TRBV3-1/TRBV3-2
abundance: NA
d_gene: NA
CDR3nt: TGTGCCAGCAGACGACAGATCAATTTAAACACTGAAGCTTTCTTT
CDR3aa: CASRRQINLNTEAFF

j_gene: TRBJ2-7
v_gene: TRBV5-4
abundance: NA
d_gene: NA
CDR3nt: TGTGCCAGCAGCACCCCGGATGGGCTCGAGCAGTACTTC
CDR3aa: CASSTPDGLEQYF

j_gene: TRBJ2-3
v_gene: TRBV4-1
abundance: NA
d_gene: NA
CDR3nt: TGCGCCAGCAGCCTTTCGACAGCCCCTAGCACAGATACGCAGTATTTT
CDR3aa: CASSLSTAPSTDTQYF

j_gene: TRBJ1-5
v_gene: TRBV6-1
abundance: NA
d_gene: NA
CDR3nt: TGTGCCAGCAGTGTAAACTTCCTCGATAGCAATCAGCCCCAGCATTTT
CDR3aa: CASSVNFLDSNQPQHF

j_gene: TRBJ2-3
v_gene: TRBV6-1
abundance: NA
d_gene: NA
CDR3nt: TGTGCCAGCAGTGAATCTTTTGGGGACACCCCTAGCACAGATACGCAGTATTTT
CDR3aa: CASSESFGDTPSTDTQYF

j_gene: TRBJ1-2
v_gene: TRBV7-9
abundance: NA
d_gene: NA
CDR3nt: TGTGCCAGCAGCCGTGTCGCGACAGCATATGGCTACACCTTC
CDR3aa: CASSRVATAYGYTF

j_gene: TRBJ2-7
v_gene: TRBV2
abundance: NA
d_gene: NA
CDR3nt: TGTGCCAGCACCCAAGAGCGACAGGGAGGCGAGCAGTACTTC
CDR3aa: CASTQERQGGEQYF

j_gene: TRBJ2-2
v_gene: TRBV23-1
abundance: NA
d_gene: NA
CDR3nt: TGCGCCAGCTTTTCGATGACAGGAGGTCACGGGGAGCTGTTTTTT
CDR3aa: CASFSMTGGHGELFF

j_gene: TRBJ1-2
v_gene: TRBV29-1
abundance: NA
d_gene: TRBD1
CDR3nt: TGCAGCGTTGAAATTTTCAGGGGGTATGGCTACACCTTC
CDR3aa: CSVEIFRGYGYTF

j_gene: TRBJ2-7
v_gene: TRBV18
abundance: NA
d_gene: TRBD2
CDR3nt: TGTGCCAGCTCAACGATACCGGGACTAGCATCCTACGAGCAGTACTTC
CDR3aa: CASSTIPGLASYEQYF

j_gene: TRBJ2-5
v_gene: TRBV27
abundance: NA
d_gene: TRBD2
CDR3nt: TGTGCCAGCAGCTTACCCCGTGGGGGGGGACCGGGGACCCAGTACTTC
CDR3aa: CASSLPRGGGPGTQYF

j_gene: TRBJ1-4
v_gene: TRBV19
abundance: NA
d_gene: TRBD1
CDR3nt: TGTGCCAGTAGTCCCAGACAGGGAACGAGTGAAAAACTGTTTTTT
CDR3aa: CASSPRQGTSEKLFF

j_gene: TRBJ2-5
v_gene: TRBV6-6
abundance: NA
d_gene: TRBD1
CDR3nt: TGTGCCAGCAGTCCCGGGACAGGGGTCCAAGAGACCCAGTACTTC
CDR3aa: CASSPGTGVQETQYF

j_gene: TRBJ2-7
v_gene: TRBV7-3
abundance: NA
d_gene: NA
CDR3nt: TGTGCCAGCAGCCGGGACTCAATCTACGAGCAGTACTTC
CDR3aa: CASSRDSIYEQYF

j_gene: TRBJ2-7
v_gene: TRBV10-3
abundance: NA
d_gene: TRBD1
CDR3nt: TGTGCCATCAGCGGACAGGGGACCTCCCTCGCCCAAGTATTC
CDR3aa: CAISGQGTSLAQVF

j_gene: TRBJ2-3
v_gene: TRBV20-1
abundance: NA
d_gene: NA
CDR3nt: TGCAGAGTGGAGAGAACAGATACGCAGTATTTT
CDR3aa: CRVERTDTQYF

j_gene: TRBJ2-7
v_gene: TRBV6-1
abundance: NA
d_gene: TRBD1
CDR3nt: TGTGCCAGCAGTGAACCGGGACAGGGCTACTACGAGCAGTACTTC
CDR3aa: CASSEPGQGYYEQYF

j_gene: TRBJ2-7
v_gene: TRBV19
abundance: NA
d_gene: NA
CDR3nt: TGTGCCAGTAGTATTTCCACTCCTCACGAGCAGTACTTC
CDR3aa: CASSISTPHEQYF

j_gene: TRBJ2-7
v_gene: TRBV2
abundance: NA
d_gene: TRBD2
CDR3nt: TGTGCCAGCAGCGATGGGACGGGGGGAGGCTACGAGCAGTACTTC
CDR3aa: CASSDGTGGGYEQYF

j_gene: TRBJ2-3
v_gene: TRBV7-2
abundance: NA
d_gene: TRBD2
CDR3nt: TGTGCCAGCAGCTTTGATAGCGGGGGGTGGGATACGCAGTATTTT
CDR3aa: CASSFDSGGWDTQYF

j_gene: TRBJ1-6
v_gene: TRBV3-1/TRBV3-2
abundance: NA
d_gene: NA
CDR3nt: TGTGCCAGCAGCCTTTCCAGGGACTATAATTCACCCCTCCACTTT
CDR3aa: CASSLSRDYNSPLHF

j_gene: TRBJ1-3
v_gene: TRBV5-1
abundance: NA
d_gene: NA
CDR3nt: TGCGCCAGCAGCACCCGGGGGTCTTCTGGAAACACCATATATTTT
CDR3aa: CASSTRGSSGNTIYF

j_gene: TRBJ1-6
v_gene: TRBV5-1
abundance: NA
d_gene: NA
CDR3nt: TGCGCCAGCAGCTTGGATCAACATGTCTCACCCCTCCACTTT
CDR3aa: CASSLDQHVSPLHF

j_gene: TRBJ1-5
v_gene: TRBV6-5
abundance: NA
d_gene: TRBD1
CDR3nt: TGTGCCAGCAGTACGACAGGGGGTAGCAATCAGCCCCAGCATTTT
CDR3aa: CASSTTGGSNQPQHF

j_gene: TRBJ2-7
v_gene: TRBV7-6
abundance: NA
d_gene: TRBD2
CDR3nt: TGTGCCAGCAGCTTGGGAGGTAGCGGGGGACCGTCCTACGAGCAGTACTTC
CDR3aa: CASSLGGSGGPSYEQYF

j_gene: TRBJ2-1
v_gene: TRBV18
abundance: NA
d_gene: NA
CDR3nt: TGTGCCAGCTCACCACCAGGGGGAACCAATGAGCAGTTCTTC
CDR3aa: CASSPPGGTNEQFF

j_gene: TRBJ2-1
v_gene: TRBV7-3
abundance: NA
d_gene: TRBD2
CDR3nt: TGTGCCAGCAGCTTAGGAATCGGACTAGACAATGAGCAGTTCTTC
CDR3aa: CASSLGIGLDNEQFF

j_gene: TRBJ2-7
v_gene: TRBV10-2
abundance: NA
d_gene: TRBD2
CDR3nt: TGCGCCAGCAGTGAAGAGCGGGAGGCCTTCTCCTACGAGCAGTACTTC
CDR3aa: CASSEEREAFSYEQYF

j_gene: TRBJ1-3
v_gene: TRBV18
abundance: NA
d_gene: NA
CDR3nt: TGTGCCAGCTCCGAATTTGCAGGTCCCTCTGGAAACACCATATATTTT
CDR3aa: CASSEFAGPSGNTIYF

j_gene: TRBJ2-1
v_gene: TRBV3-1/TRBV3-2
abundance: few
d_gene: NA
CDR3nt: TGTGCCAGCAGCCAAGATCAGAGGGGGGGGAACAATGAGCAGTTCTTC
CDR3aa: CASSQDQRGGNNEQFF

j_gene: TRBJ2-7
v_gene: TRBV6-5
abundance: NA
d_gene: TRBD1
CDR3nt: TGTGCCAGCAGATCAGGGGGCGTCTCCTACGAGCAGTACTTC
CDR3aa: CASRSGGVSYEQYF

j_gene: TRBJ2-2
v_gene: TRBV9
abundance: once
d_gene: NA
CDR3nt: TGTGCCAGCAGCGTAGCCCCGGAGGGTTCCGGGGAGCTGTTTTTT
CDR3aa: CASSVAPEGSGELFF

j_gene: TRBJ2-7
v_gene: TRBV6-2/TRBV6-3
abundance: NA
d_gene: TRBD2
CDR3nt: TGTGCCAGCAGCGCATTTGAAACCGGGACTAGCGGAGACTACGAGCAGTACTTC
CDR3aa: CASSAFETGTSGDYEQYF

j_gene: TRBJ2-7
v_gene: TRBV10-3
abundance: NA
d_gene: NA
CDR3nt: TGTGCCATCAGTGAGTCCGAGGGATCCCACAGCTCCTACGAGCAGTACTTC
CDR3aa: CAISESEGSHSSYEQYF

j_gene: TRBJ1-5
v_gene: TRBV4-3
abundance: NA
d_gene: TRBD1
CDR3nt: TGCGCCAGCAGCCAGGACAGGTTCAATAATCAGCCCCAGCATTTT
CDR3aa: CASSQDRFNNQPQHF

j_gene: TRBJ1-1
v_gene: TRBV28
abundance: NA
d_gene: NA
CDR3nt: TGTGCCAGCAGTTTGCCCCGCAGGGGCGCGAGGGGAAATGAAGCTTTCTTT
CDR3aa: CASSLPRRGARGNEAFF

j_gene: TRBJ2-7
v_gene: TRBV19
abundance: NA
d_gene: NA
CDR3nt: TGTGCCAGTAGTATAGAGACAGGACCCTACGAGCAGTACTTC
CDR3aa: CASSIETGPYEQYF

j_gene: TRBJ2-1
v_gene: TRBV19
abundance: NA
d_gene: TRBD2
CDR3nt: TGTGCCAGTAGTTCCCTAACCGGACTAGCCAGTTTAAAAGAGCAGTTCTTC
CDR3aa: CASSSLTGLASLKEQFF

j_gene: TRBJ2-7
v_gene: TRBV3-1/TRBV3-2
abundance: NA
d_gene: TRBD2
CDR3nt: TGTGCCAGCGGTCCAACTAAAAGCGGGACGCTCCCCTACGAGCAGTACTTC
CDR3aa: CASGPTKSGTLPYEQYF

j_gene: TRBJ1-6
v_gene: TRBV6-5
abundance: NA
d_gene: NA
CDR3nt: TGTGCCAGCAGCTTCCAGTACTCCTATAATTCACCCCTCCACTTT
CDR3aa: CASSFQYSYNSPLHF